This T cell receptor beta chain derives from a study of blood T cell repertoires in COVID-19. CDR1 is KGHSH, CDR2 LQKENI, per germline. This CDR3 is built from 17 residues. J was trimmed by 2 bases and V by 0 bases; bases with no gene match: 5. The method was immunoSEQ multiplex PCR; TCRdb's version includes in-frame clones alone and lacks a portion of them. The sample lists 150,000 to 200,000 clones; around 85% were seen once. The specimen sequenced was peripheral blood. This TCR derives from a man in his fifties with active or convalescent COVID-19. J is TRBJ2-5 and V is TRBV18; TRBD2 agrees at 11 bases. This chain's CDR3 is CASSPPGTSGLQETQYF. The CDR3 coding sequence is TGTGCCAGCTCACCACCGGGGACTAGCGGATTACAAGAGACCCAGTACTTC.